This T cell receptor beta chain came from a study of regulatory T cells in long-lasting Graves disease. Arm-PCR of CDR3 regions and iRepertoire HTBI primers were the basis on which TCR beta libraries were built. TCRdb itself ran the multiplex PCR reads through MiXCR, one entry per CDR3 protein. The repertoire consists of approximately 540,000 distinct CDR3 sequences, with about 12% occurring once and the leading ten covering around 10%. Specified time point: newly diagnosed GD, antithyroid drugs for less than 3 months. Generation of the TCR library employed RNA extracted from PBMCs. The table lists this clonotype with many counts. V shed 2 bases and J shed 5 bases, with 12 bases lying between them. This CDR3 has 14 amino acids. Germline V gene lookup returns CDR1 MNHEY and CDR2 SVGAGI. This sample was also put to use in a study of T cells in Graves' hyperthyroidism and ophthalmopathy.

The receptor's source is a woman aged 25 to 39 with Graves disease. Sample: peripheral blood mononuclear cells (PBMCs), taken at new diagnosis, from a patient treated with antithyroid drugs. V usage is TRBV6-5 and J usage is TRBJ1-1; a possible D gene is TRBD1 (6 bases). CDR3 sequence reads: CASSYRTRGTEAFF. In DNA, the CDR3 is TGTGCCAGCAGTTACAGGACAAGGGGGACTGAAGCTTTCTTT.